This T cell receptor (beta chain) was captured by sequencing in a study of CD8+CD57+ T cells in acquired aplastic anemia. Study-wide results and limits: Significant differences in CD8+ Simpson's diversity were not observed between patients and controls.

This CDR3 contains 13 residues. J lost 6 bases, V lost 4 bases, and 9 bases had no gene match. The V gene's germline CDR1 is DFQATT and CDR2 SNEGSKA (reference sequence). As for this clonotype: The target antigen is unknown.

The patients chosen for sequencing had shown expansion of CD8+CD57+ cells (detected by flow cytometry). Genomic DNA served as template for TCR beta VDJ and CDR3 profiling. MiXCR was run by TCRdb on the reads, yielding one entry per CDR3 protein. The table shows approximately 190,000 distinct CDR3 sequences, with 40% to 55% occurring only once. The chain carries TRBV20-1 and TRBJ2-7, with 7 bases that match TRBD2. Source material: sorted CD4+, CD8+, or CD8+CD57+ T cells (not recorded which) from PBMCs. The sequence was collected from a human donor with aplastic anemia. CDR3 sequence: CSAITSGAREQYF. The CDR3 DNA follows: TGCAGTGCTATTACCAGCGGGGCTCGCGAGCAGTACTTC.